The rows below give T cell receptor beta chains drawn from one sample of a study of identical twins. From the 5' RACE reads, TCRdb called clonotypes with MiXCR, one entry per CDR3 protein. Of about 470,000 distinct CDR3 sequences listed, about 24% are singletons. These data were likewise used in another study, on T cells expressing NK-cell markers.

The specimen was CD4+ T cells sorted from blood. Every receptor here comes from a young woman in good health. Both conserved end residues are part of each CDR3. A D gene is named only where the DNA matches it firmly. The size entry is marked missing in some rows and otherwise reads once, few, many or a size class.

.	TRBJ2-3	once	TRBV20-1	CSAPPQGTDTQYF	TGCAGTGCCCCACCGCAGGGCACAGATACGCAGTATTTT
TRBD1	TRBJ1-4	.	TRBV25-1	CASRKQGAEGKLFF	TGTGCCAGCAGGAAGCAGGGGGCAGAAGGAAAACTGTTTTTT
TRBD2	TRBJ2-3	.	TRBV5-1	CASSLGWTSDNTQYF	TGCGCCAGCAGCTTGGGATGGACTAGCGATAATACGCAGTATTTT
TRBD2	TRBJ2-7	few	TRBV14	CASSLLATNYEQYF	TGTGCCAGCAGCCTACTAGCGACAAACTACGAGCAGTACTTC
.	TRBJ1-2	.	TRBV5-5	CASSLVDEVRGYTF	TGTGCCAGCAGCTTGGTGGACGAGGTCCGTGGCTACACCTTC
TRBD2	TRBJ2-7	few	TRBV20-1	CSARDIERGRNEQYF	TGCAGTGCTAGAGATATTGAGCGGGGGCGGAACGAGCAGTACTTC
.	TRBJ2-2	.	TRBV20-1	CCSRGHAGGANTGELFF	TGCTGCTCTAGGGGCCACGCAGGCGGAGCGAACACCGGGGAGCTGTTTTTT
TRBD2	TRBJ2-5	few	TRBV5-1	CASSQGVGTSPKETQYF	TGCGCCAGCAGTCAAGGGGTAGGGACTAGCCCTAAGGAGACCCAGTACTTC
.	TRBJ2-7	.	TRBV12-3/TRBV12-4	CASAFGRDGYEQYF	TGTGCCAGCGCCTTCGGCCGGGACGGCTACGAGCAGTACTTC
.	TRBJ2-7	.	TRBV5-1	CASSAADYEQYF	TGCGCCAGCAGCGCGGCTGATTACGAGCAGTACTTC
.	TRBJ2-1	.	TRBV12-3/TRBV12-4	CASSLTRWEQFF	TGTGCCAGCAGTCTCACTAGGTGGGAACAGTTCTTC
TRBD2	TRBJ2-5	.	TRBV20-1	CSAPGKRGAIQETQYF	TGCAGTGCTCCGGGGAAGCGGGGGGCAATCCAAGAGACCCAGTACTTC
.	TRBJ2-3	few	TRBV2	CASSEGLASTDTQYF	TGTGCCAGCAGTGAAGGTTTGGCCAGCACAGATACGCAGTATTTT
TRBD1	TRBJ1-3	few	TRBV7-8	CASSKDRVVDTIYF	TGTGCCAGCAGCAAGGACAGGGTTGTGGACACCATATATTTT
.	TRBJ2-1	few	TRBV7-7	CASSLATSYNEQFF	TGTGCTAGCAGCTTAGCCACTTCCTACAATGAGCAGTTCTTC
TRBD2	TRBJ2-7	few	TRBV5-1	CASRPAGGDEQYF	TGCGCCAGCAGGCCTGCGGGGGGGGACGAGCAGTACTTC
.	TRBJ1-4	.	TRBV25-1	CASQAGLKLFF	TGTGCCAGTCAAGCGGGACTTAAACTGTTTTTT
TRBD2	TRBJ2-2	.	TRBV3-1	CASSQGVFLAGGTNTGELFF	TGTGCCAGCAGCCAAGGAGTCTTCCTAGCGGGGGGAACGAACACCGGGGAGCTGTTTTTT
.	TRBJ1-1	once	TRBV29-1	CSVVKVDTEAFF	TGCAGCGTTGTCAAGGTGGACACTGAAGCTTTCTTT
.	TRBJ1-1	few	TRBV12-5	CASGLAPTGNTEAFF	TGTGCTAGTGGTTTGGCACCCACGGGGAACACTGAAGCTTTCTTT
.	TRBJ2-3	few	TRBV7-2	CASSWRDTQYF	TGTGCCAGCAGCTGGAGAGATACGCAGTATTTT
.	TRBJ2-7	.	TRBV2	CASRLDYEQYF	TGTGCCAGTAGACTGGACTACGAGCAGTACTTC
.	TRBJ2-6	few	TRBV4-3	CASSQEKGFGSGANVLTF	TGCGCCAGCAGCCAAGAAAAGGGCTTCGGATCTGGGGCCAACGTCCTGACTTTC
.	TRBJ2-3	few	TRBV5-1	CASSRRPEGGDTQYF	TGCGCCAGCAGCAGGCGACCAGAGGGTGGAGATACGCAGTATTTT
TRBD2	TRBJ2-7	once	TRBV6-1	CASSGPRTSGAEQYF	TGTGCCAGCAGTGGCCCCCGGACTAGCGGTGCGGAGCAGTACTTC
.	TRBJ2-7	.	TRBV11-1	CASSLAREYEQYF	TGTGCCAGCAGCCTCGCCAGGGAGTACGAGCAGTACTTC
.	TRBJ1-1	.	TRBV6-1	CASRPGHRNTEAFF	TGTGCCAGCAGGCCGGGACACCGGAACACTGAAGCTTTCTTT
TRBD1	TRBJ2-1	few	TRBV12-3/TRBV12-4	CASSWGKGQGAYNEQFF	TGTGCCAGCAGTTGGGGCAAGGGACAGGGGGCCTACAATGAGCAGTTCTTC
.	TRBJ2-1	few	TRBV20-1	CSASSSLESGEQFF	TGCAGTGCTAGTTCCTCACTAGAGTCGGGTGAGCAGTTCTTC
.	TRBJ2-1	few	TRBV20-1	CSAKTPVKGNEQFF	TGCAGTGCTAAAACTCCGGTGAAGGGCAATGAGCAGTTCTTC
.	TRBJ1-2	few	TRBV12-3/TRBV12-4	CASSLRANYGYTF	TGTGCCAGCAGTTTAAGAGCTAACTATGGCTACACCTTC
TRBD1	TRBJ1-2	.	TRBV5-1	CASSSGTGRDGYTF	TGCGCCAGCAGCTCCGGGACAGGGAGGGACGGCTACACCTTC
TRBD1	TRBJ2-1	.	TRBV6-1	CASRTRGTGEDEQFF	TGTGCCAGCAGGACTAGAGGGACAGGGGAGGATGAGCAGTTCTTC
TRBD1	TRBJ2-1	few	TRBV20-1	CSAREADRAGGEQFF	TGCAGTGCTAGAGAGGCGGACAGGGCAGGCGGTGAGCAGTTCTTC
.	TRBJ1-2	.	TRBV27	CASNSRGNTNYGYTF	TGTGCCAGCAACTCGAGAGGGAACACTAACTATGGCTACACCTTC
.	TRBJ2-7	.	TRBV2	CASSDGGPRRQYF	TGTGCCAGCAGTGACGGGGGACCTAGGAGGCAGTACTTC
TRBD2	TRBJ2-1	.	TRBV7-2	CASSFLGLAGVGNEQFF	TGTGCCAGCAGCTTTTTGGGACTAGCGGGAGTGGGGAATGAGCAGTTCTTC
.	TRBJ2-2	.	TRBV3-1	CASSQARGTGELFF	TGTGCCAGCAGCCAAGCTAGGGGCACCGGGGAGCTGTTTTTT
.	TRBJ1-2	many	TRBV27	CASRLQRGGYTF	TGTGCCAGCAGGCTACAACGTGGAGGCTACACCTTC
TRBD1	TRBJ1-2	few	TRBV10-3	CALSGGLNYGYTF	TGTGCCCTATCAGGGGGGCTGAACTATGGCTACACCTTC